The 9 T cell receptor beta chains in this list originate from one sample, sequenced in a study of beta chain features in type 1 diabetes. All of the isolated RNA was reverse transcribed, so expressed TCRB transcripts were sequenced. Sequenced by immunoSEQ multiplex PCR; TCRdb stores in-frame clones only, minus some. The sample lists more than 140,000 clones; about 9.1% were seen once. Sequencing was done on a sample of central memory CD4+ T cells from blood. Receptors originate from a woman aged 40 to 50 in good health.

The chain couples TRBV7-2 to TRBJ2-3, with D tentatively TRBD2 (7 bases). Trimming cost V 2 bases and J 6 bases, with 15 bases left between them. The CDR3 contains 15 residues. Germline V gene data show CDR1 as SGHTA and CDR2 as FQGNSA. CDR3 loop: CASSLRGGHIDTQYF. CDR3 sequence (DNA): TGTGCCAGCAGCTTAAGGGGGGGCCACATTGATACGCAGTATTTT.

This rearrangement joins TRBV2 to TRBJ1-5, with 10 bases fitting TRBD1. J lost 8 bases, V lost 8 bases, and 6 bases had no gene match. The CDR3 is made up of 13 amino acids. Germline loops: CDR1 SNHLY, CDR2 FYNNEI. DNA of the CDR3: TGTGCCAGCGAGAACGGACAGGGGGAGCCCCAGCATTTT. Translated: CASENGQGEPQHF.

On this clone itself: In the same sample, other DNA sequences code for this CDR3. The chain carries TRBV5-1 and TRBJ2-7; no clear D gene. CDR1 and CDR2 (germline): SGHRS, YFSETQ. Trimming took 0 bases from V and 0 from J, leaving 7 bases between them. The CDR3 loop spans 14 amino acids. CDR3 loop: CASSLATDSYEQYF. As DNA, the CDR3 is TGCGCCAGCAGCTTGGCTACAGACTCCTACGAGCAGTACTTC. The full variable domain, with the rest looked up from reference TRBV5-1 and TRBJ2-7, is KAGVTQTPRYLIKTRGQQVTLSCSPISGHRSVSWYQQTPGQGLQFLFEYFSETQRNKGNFPGRFSGRQFSNSRSEMNVSTLELGDSALYLCASSLATDSYEQYFGPGTRLTVT.

This clone was seen a handful of times. The chain carries TRBV7-8 and TRBJ2-3; unclear D gene. Trimming left V 8 bases short and J 8 bases short, with 11 bases between. CDR3 length: 11 residues. Germline V gene lookup returns CDR1 SGHVS and CDR2 FQNEAQ. This chain's CDR3 is CASSRVGTQYF. As DNA, the CDR3 is TGTGCCAGCTCAAGAGTCGGTACGCAGTATTTT.

The chain is built from TRBV27 and TRBJ1-2, with 10 bases fitting TRBD1. The germline gives CDR1 MNHEY, CDR2 SMNVEV (reference sequence). With V trimmed by 4 bases and J by 4 bases, 6 bases remained unmatched. CDR3 size: 15 residues. CDR3 region: CASSSMTGGGYGYTF. CDR3 sequence (DNA): TGTGCCAGCAGTTCAATGACAGGGGGCGGCTATGGCTACACCTTC.

The rearrangement links TRBV29-1 to TRBJ2-5; D is possibly TRBD1 (6 bases). The V and J ends lost 4 bases and 2 bases respectively, with 14 bases between them. The germline V gene encodes CDR1 SQVTM and CDR2 ANQGSEA. The CDR3 spans 14 residues. The CDR3: CSVVGGQGQETQYF. DNA for the CDR3: TGCAGCGTTGTAGGGGGTCAGGGGCAAGAGACCCAGTACTTC.

The V gene is TRBV10-3, the J gene TRBJ2-3; 12 nucleotides line up with TRBD2. Looked up from germline, CDR1 is ENHRY and CDR2 is SYGVKD. CDR3 length: 14 residues. Trimming removed 10 bases from V and 6 bases from J; junction bases left unmatched: 8. DNA for the CDR3: TGTGCCACTACTAGCGGACTAGCGGGGGATACGCAGTATTTT. It yields the protein CATTSGLAGDTQYF.

The chain is built from TRBV10-3 and TRBJ2-1, with a weak D call TRBD2 (6 bases). V gave up 10 bases and J gave up 5 bases, with 12 bases separating them. The CDR3 is 12 amino acids. Germline V gene lookup returns CDR1 ENHRY and CDR2 SYGVKD. CDR3 in DNA: TGTGCCAGCAATCGGGAGAACAATGAGCAGTTCTTC. Protein: CASNRENNEQFF.

The chain uses TRBV7-9 and TRBJ1-1; D not certain. The CDR3 extends over 15 amino acids. Germline V lookup: CDR1 SEHNR, CDR2 FQNEAQ (reference sequence). V was shortened by 2 bases and J by 1 base, with 11 bases between the two germline ends. The CDR3 DNA is TGTGCCAGCAGCTTATTCTTGGCCGAGAACACTGAAGCTTTCTTT. Its translation is CASSLFLAENTEAFF. The full variable domain, its missing parts supplied by reference TRBV7-9 and TRBJ1-1, is DTGVSQNPRHKITKRGQNVTFRCDPISEHNRLYWYRQTLGQGPEFLTYFQNEAQLEKSRLLSDRFSAERPKGSFSTLEIQRTEQGDSAMYLCASSLFLAENTEAFFGQGTRLTVV.